Listed below are T cell receptor beta chains from one sample, sequenced in a study of T-cell reconstitution after alpha-beta-depleted transplantation in children. A single record per CDR3 protein comes from TCRdb applying MiXCR to the PCR reads. Of around 72,000 distinct CDR3 sequences detected, 4.9% appear once; the ten largest clones hold approximately 19%. This sample comprised PBMCs, mostly from graft donor cells, obtained 180 days after TCRalphabeta/CD19-depleted stem cell transplant. These receptors were taken from a boy under two years old who had a stem cell transplant for acute myeloid leukemia, so the T cells may come from the graft donor. Both conserved end residues are part of each CDR3. The D gene is left open where the match is weak. Size values are once, few and many counts, or a class for expanded clones, and some rows have none.

TRBV18	many	TRBJ1-5	TRBD1	CASSLGTGWQPQHF	TGTGCCAGCTCACTGGGGACAGGGTGGCAGCCCCAGCATTTT
TRBV6-5	many	TRBJ1-2	-	CASSYARAHVGYTF	TGTGCCAGCAGTTACGCCAGGGCCCATGTAGGCTACACCTTC
TRBV7-3	few	TRBJ1-1	-	CASSLGRGSTEAFF	TGTGCCAGCAGCTTAGGGAGGGGATCCACTGAAGCTTTCTTT
TRBV7-8	many	TRBJ1-5	-	CASSFLRDIRQPQHF	TGTGCCAGCAGCTTCCTTCGGGACATTAGACAGCCCCAGCATTTT
TRBV25-1	-	TRBJ2-4	-	CARGLRGLIAKNIQYF	TGTGCCAGGGGCTTACGGGGGCTAATAGCCAAAAACATTCAGTACTTC
TRBV6-2/TRBV6-3	many	TRBJ2-7	-	CASSYIPRYEQYF	TGTGCCAGCAGTTACATACCCAGGTACGAGCAGTACTTC
TRBV6-5	many	TRBJ1-4	-	CASSNYGGENEKLFF	TGTGCCAGCAGTAACTACGGGGGGGAGAATGAAAAACTGTTTTTT
TRBV4-1	many	TRBJ2-3	TRBD2	CASSQDFGGDKDTQYF	TGCGCCAGCAGCCAAGATTTTGGGGGGGATAAAGATACGCAGTATTTT
TRBV19	many	TRBJ2-1	-	CASSIQGGLAYNEQFF	TGTGCCAGTAGTATTCAAGGGGGACTGGCGTACAATGAGCAGTTCTTC
TRBV12-3/TRBV12-4	many	TRBJ2-2	-	CASSLDLNTGELFF	TGTGCCAGCAGTTTAGACCTGAACACCGGGGAGCTGTTTTTT
TRBV7-2	many	TRBJ1-3	-	CASSLTRSSLTYSGNTIYF	TGTGCCAGCAGCTTAACGCGGTCCTCCCTCACTTACTCTGGAAACACCATATATTTT
TRBV9	many	TRBJ2-2	TRBD1	CASSFRTGNTGELFF	TGTGCCAGCAGCTTCAGGACAGGGAACACCGGGGAGCTGTTTTTT
TRBV5-4	-	TRBJ2-1	TRBD1	CASRRQGSYNEQFF	TGTGCCAGCCGCCGACAGGGCTCCTACAATGAGCAGTTCTTC
TRBV2	many	TRBJ1-1	-	CASSVGPPVNTEAFF	TGTGCCAGCAGTGTGGGCCCCCCGGTGAACACTGAAGCTTTCTTT
TRBV11-3	many	TRBJ2-1	TRBD2	CASSLVGLAGANEQFF	TGTGCCAGCAGCTTAGTCGGACTAGCGGGGGCCAATGAGCAGTTCTTC
TRBV11-3	many	TRBJ2-7	TRBD1	CASSFQGQPREQYF	TGTGCCAGCAGCTTTCAGGGACAGCCGCGCGAGCAGTACTTC
TRBV19	many	TRBJ1-1	-	CASSRRQPLIANTEAFF	TGTGCCAGTAGTAGACGACAGCCCTTGATAGCGAACACTGAAGCTTTCTTT
TRBV11-2	many	TRBJ2-3	-	CASKEGGSTDTQYF	TGTGCCAGCAAGGAAGGGGGGAGCACAGATACGCAGTATTTT
TRBV20-1	many	TRBJ2-1	TRBD2	CSANPQRGGYNEQFF	TGCAGTGCTAACCCCCAGCGGGGGGGCTACAATGAGCAGTTCTTC
TRBV12-3/TRBV12-4	many	TRBJ1-5	TRBD1	CASSLRGLGQPQHF	TGTGCCAGCAGTCTTAGGGGGCTTGGGCAGCCCCAGCATTTT
TRBV19	many	TRBJ1-3	-	CASSIEGNTIYF	TGTGCCAGTAGTATTGAGGGAAACACCATATATTTT
TRBV5-5	many	TRBJ1-1	-	CASSLSGQPNTEAFF	TGTGCCAGCAGCTTGTCGGGTCAGCCGAACACTGAAGCTTTCTTT
TRBV12-3/TRBV12-4	many	TRBJ2-4	-	CASSFRAIQYF	TGTGCCAGCAGTTTTCGGGCCATTCAGTACTTC
TRBV20-1	many	TRBJ2-1	TRBD2	CSAGGLAPYNEQFF	TGCAGTGCTGGAGGACTAGCGCCGTACAATGAGCAGTTCTTC
TRBV12-3/TRBV12-4	many	TRBJ2-3	-	CASSGHYTQYF	TGTGCCAGCAGTGGCCATTATACGCAGTATTTT
TRBV6-2/TRBV6-3	many	TRBJ1-6	TRBD1	CASSYKRPPGQGASRPSPLHF	TGTGCCAGCAGTTACAAAAGACCTCCGGGACAGGGGGCGTCGCGGCCTTCACCCCTCCACTTT
TRBV27	many	TRBJ1-2	-	CASFGPDRGYTF	TGTGCCAGCTTTGGGCCCGACCGTGGCTACACCTTC
TRBV7-2	many	TRBJ2-7	TRBD1	CASSLAGQASYEQYF	TGTGCCAGCAGCTTAGCCGGACAGGCCTCCTACGAGCAGTACTTC
TRBV24-1	many	TRBJ2-7	-	CATSSTASYEQYF	TGTGCCACCTCCTCGACAGCCTCCTACGAGCAGTACTTC
TRBV27	many	TRBJ2-7	TRBD2	CASTSGGGAGEQYF	TGTGCCAGCACCAGTGGCGGGGGGGCGGGCGAGCAGTACTTC
TRBV27	many	TRBJ2-7	-	CASRGRGLDIGYEQYF	TGTGCCAGCAGGGGAAGGGGTCTTGACATAGGCTACGAGCAGTACTTC
TRBV20-1	many	TRBJ1-5	TRBD1	CSAQGATSNQPQHF	TGCAGTGCCCAGGGGGCCACGAGCAATCAGCCCCAGCATTTT
TRBV20-1	many	TRBJ2-7	TRBD2	CSARPAGGYEQYF	TGCAGTGCCCGGCCAGCGGGGGGTTACGAGCAGTACTTC
TRBV19	few	TRBJ1-2	TRBD1	CASSMDRMGSYGYTF	TGTGCCAGTAGTATGGACAGGATGGGCTCCTATGGCTACACCTTC
TRBV25-1	many	TRBJ2-4	-	CASSESPDRISPNPLAKNIQYF	TGTGCCAGCAGTGAATCCCCAGACAGGATCTCACCGAACCCTTTAGCCAAAAACATTCAGTACTTC
TRBV7-6	many	TRBJ2-5	-	CASSFRPGGQETQYF	TGTGCCAGCAGCTTCCGGCCGGGCGGGCAAGAGACCCAGTACTTC
TRBV10-3	many	TRBJ2-3	-	CAIGGHSTDTQYF	TGTGCCATCGGGGGACATAGCACAGATACGCAGTATTTT
TRBV10-3	many	TRBJ2-5	TRBD2	CAIRPGVQRGMETQYF	TGTGCCATCAGGCCCGGGGTCCAGCGGGGGATGGAGACCCAGTACTTC
TRBV20-1	many	TRBJ2-2	-	CSASGGGRGTGELFF	TGCAGTGCTAGTGGGGGGGGCAGGGGGACCGGGGAGCTGTTTTTT
TRBV12-3/TRBV12-4	many	TRBJ1-1	TRBD1	CASSPRGQGANTEAFF	TGTGCCAGCAGTCCTAGGGGGCAGGGGGCGAACACTGAAGCTTTCTTT
TRBV20-1	many	TRBJ1-1	-	CSSHPGQGRGMNTEAFF	TGCAGCTCGCACCCAGGTCAGGGACGAGGGATGAACACTGAAGCTTTCTTT
TRBV27	many	TRBJ2-3	-	CASSLGWGRVADTQYF	TGTGCCAGCAGTTTAGGGTGGGGCAGGGTAGCAGATACGCAGTATTTT
TRBV4-3	many	TRBJ1-1	TRBD1	CASSRRGHTEAFF	TGCGCCAGCAGCCGCAGGGGGCACACTGAAGCTTTCTTT
TRBV7-2	many	TRBJ2-2	-	CASSLAVVWTGELFF	TGTGCCAGCAGCTTAGCCGTCGTCTGGACCGGGGAGCTGTTTTTT
TRBV10-1	many	TRBJ2-1	-	CASRWKSSYNEQFF	TGCGCCAGCAGGTGGAAAAGCTCCTACAATGAGCAGTTCTTC
TRBV4-1	many	TRBJ2-5	TRBD2	CASSQLGLGETQYF	TGCGCCAGCAGCCAACTGGGACTAGGCGAGACCCAGTACTTC
TRBV15	many	TRBJ2-2	-	CATSRAGFIGELFF	TGTGCCACCAGCAGGGCAGGGTTCATCGGGGAGCTGTTTTTT
TRBV7-3	many	TRBJ2-5	-	CASSFNREETQYF	TGTGCCAGCAGCTTCAACAGGGAAGAGACCCAGTACTTC
TRBV12-3/TRBV12-4	many	TRBJ2-5	-	CASSPAEGQTQYF	TGTGCCAGCAGCCCAGCAGAGGGGCAGACCCAGTACTTC
TRBV5-1	-	TRBJ1-4	TRBD1	CASRRTGGGGGEKLFF	TGCGCCAGCAGGCGGACAGGGGGCGGTGGTGGTGAAAAACTGTTTTTT
TRBV18	many	TRBJ2-5	-	CASSPPIGSLYVETQYF	TGTGCCAGCTCACCACCGATTGGCAGTTTGTATGTCGAGACCCAGTACTTC
TRBV4-1	many	TRBJ2-3	-	CASSQETARLTDTQYF	TGCGCCAGCAGCCAAGAGACAGCGAGGCTCACAGATACGCAGTATTTT
TRBV14	many	TRBJ2-5	TRBD1	CASSQLDRKETQYF	TGTGCCAGCAGCCAACTGGACAGGAAAGAGACCCAGTACTTC
TRBV18	many	TRBJ1-6	TRBD1	CASSSDRGHSPLHF	TGTGCCAGCTCGTCGGACAGGGGGCATTCACCCCTCCACTTT
TRBV7-2	many	TRBJ2-7	TRBD1	CASSPRTGGNEQYF	TGTGCCAGCAGCCCAAGGACAGGGGGAAACGAGCAGTACTTC
TRBV7-9	many	TRBJ1-1	-	CASSAVTEAFF	TGTGCCAGCAGCGCTGTCACTGAAGCTTTCTTT
TRBV20-1	many	TRBJ2-7	-	CSASRVAGVYEQYF	TGCAGTGCTAGTCGTGTGGCCGGGGTGTACGAGCAGTACTTC
TRBV2	many	TRBJ2-7	TRBD1	CASIARTGPYEQYF	TGTGCCAGCATTGCCAGGACAGGCCCCTACGAGCAGTACTTC
TRBV11-2	many	TRBJ2-5	TRBD2	CASSLASGREKTQYF	TGTGCCAGCAGCTTAGCTAGCGGGCGGGAAAAGACCCAGTACTTC
TRBV27	-	TRBJ2-2	-	CASSTGPNLGTGELFF	TGTGCCAGCAGTACAGGCCCCAATTTGGGCACCGGGGAGCTGTTTTTT